This T cell receptor (beta chain) was documented in a study of control samples from healthy donors and cancer patients (dated by TCRdb to the early 2020s). With respect to this clone: Which antigen it targets is not known. Base qualities were left out, and no much larger clone turns up one base away.

Libraries were constructed by the immunoSEQ multiplex PCR assay. Imported from immuneACCESS, the table was reduced by TCRdb to in-frame sequences with V and J called. These copies leave out some clones; in studies compared against another copy, an unresolved V gene accounts for under half, and the cause of the remainder is not known. The sample table records around 130,000 clones; about 95% of these occur just once. 3.5% to 4% of the sample is in the top ten clones. The CDR3 spans 15 residues, from the cysteine through the phenylalanine. Here the CDR3 DNA is all that survives: 45 bases in frame from base 1. In the germline V gene, CDR1 corresponds to MGHRA and CDR2 to YSYEKL. For this chain, trimming is 3 bases at the V end and 4 bases at the J end, and the number of junction bases without a gene match is 8.

The receptor chain draws on TRBV4-1 and TRBJ1-1; 7 nucleotides in the junction match TRBD1. This clonotype was sampled from a man aged 25 to 40 in good health. The specimen was blood. The CDR3: CASSHSPTGSTEAFF. The base sequence is TGCGCCAGCAGCCATTCCCCGACAGGGAGCACTGAAGCTTTCTTT.